This TCR beta chain was captured in a study of identical twins. Overall study results and limits: Abundant cord blood beta clonotypes carried fewer insertions; memory repertoires showed none. It was possible that invariant MAIT and iNKT cells partly confounded the zero-insertion analyses. A cross-sectional statistical analysis, not follow-up of the same donors, supported the conclusions. Models came in too low on out-of-frame TCR alpha sharing in monozygotic twins.

For this clonotype: Its cognate antigen is unknown.

Each CDR3 protein gets one entry after TCRdb re-called the 5' RACE reads with MiXCR. The sample includes 750,000 to 950,000 distinct CDR3 sequences, 10% to 15% seen only once; the top ten take 1.5% to 2%. The CDR3 is 13 amino acids. Per the germline V gene, CDR1 is MNHEY and CDR2 is SMNVEV (reference sequence). V lost 2 bases, J lost 10 bases, and 14 bases lay in between. Another study also made use of these data, one on yellow fever vaccine responses in identical twins.

V and J are TRBV27 and TRBJ1-1; D is unresolved. Sequencing used PBMCs. The TCR comes from a young woman in good health. In DNA form, the CDR3 reads TGTGCCAGCAGTTTAAAGGGTGGCCGAGGAGCTTTCTTT. Residues: CASSLKGGRGAFF.